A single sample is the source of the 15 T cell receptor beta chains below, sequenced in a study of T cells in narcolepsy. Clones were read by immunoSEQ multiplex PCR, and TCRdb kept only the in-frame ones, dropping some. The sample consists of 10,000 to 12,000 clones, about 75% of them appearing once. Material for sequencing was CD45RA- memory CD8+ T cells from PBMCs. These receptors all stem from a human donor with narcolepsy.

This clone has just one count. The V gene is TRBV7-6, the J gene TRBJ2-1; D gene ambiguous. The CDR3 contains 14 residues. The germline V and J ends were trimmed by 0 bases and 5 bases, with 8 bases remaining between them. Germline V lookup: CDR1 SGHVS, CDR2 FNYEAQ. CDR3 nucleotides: TGTGCCAGCAGCTTAGCACAGTACCACAATGAGCAGTTCTTC. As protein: CASSLAQYHNEQFF.

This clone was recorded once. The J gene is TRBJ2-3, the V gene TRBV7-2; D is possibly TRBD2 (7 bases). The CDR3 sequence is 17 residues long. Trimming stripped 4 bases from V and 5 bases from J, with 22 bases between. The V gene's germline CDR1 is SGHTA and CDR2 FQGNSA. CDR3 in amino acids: CASSYLPGGLSGDTQYF. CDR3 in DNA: TGTGCCAGCAGCTATCTCCCGGGGGGCCTGTCGGGAGATACGCAGTATTTT.

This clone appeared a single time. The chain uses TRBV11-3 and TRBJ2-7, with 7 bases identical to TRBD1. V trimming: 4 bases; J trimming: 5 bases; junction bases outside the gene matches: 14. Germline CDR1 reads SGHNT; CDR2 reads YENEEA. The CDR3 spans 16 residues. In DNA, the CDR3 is TGTGCCAGCAGCTCGGAACGACAGGGAGTCGGCAACGAGCAGTACTTC. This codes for CASSSERQGVGNEQYF.

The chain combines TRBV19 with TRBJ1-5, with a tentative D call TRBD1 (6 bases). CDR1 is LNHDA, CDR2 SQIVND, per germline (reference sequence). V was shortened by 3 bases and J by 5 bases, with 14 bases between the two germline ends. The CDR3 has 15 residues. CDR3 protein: CASSMVGTGYQPQHF. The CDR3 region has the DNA TGTGCCAGTAGTATGGTGGGTACAGGGTATCAGCCCCAGCATTTT.

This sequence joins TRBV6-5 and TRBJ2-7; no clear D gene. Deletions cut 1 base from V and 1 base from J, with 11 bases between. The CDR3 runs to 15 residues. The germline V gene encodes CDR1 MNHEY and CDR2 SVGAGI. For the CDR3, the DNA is TGTGCCAGCAGTTACTATAGTTTCGGGTCCTACGAGCAGTACTTC. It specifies CASSYYSFGSYEQYF.

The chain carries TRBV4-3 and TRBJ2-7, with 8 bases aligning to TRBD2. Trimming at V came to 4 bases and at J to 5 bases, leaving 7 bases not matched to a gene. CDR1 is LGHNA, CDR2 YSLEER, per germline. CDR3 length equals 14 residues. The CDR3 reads CASSPGLEAHEQYF. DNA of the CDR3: TGCGCCAGCAGCCCGGGACTAGAGGCCCACGAGCAGTACTTC.

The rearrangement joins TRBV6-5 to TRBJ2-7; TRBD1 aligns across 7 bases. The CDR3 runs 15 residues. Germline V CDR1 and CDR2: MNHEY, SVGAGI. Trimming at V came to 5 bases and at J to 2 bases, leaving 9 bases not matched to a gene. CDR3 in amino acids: CASSPIRGLTYEQYF. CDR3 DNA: TGTGCCAGCAGTCCCATCAGGGGGTTGACCTACGAGCAGTACTTC.

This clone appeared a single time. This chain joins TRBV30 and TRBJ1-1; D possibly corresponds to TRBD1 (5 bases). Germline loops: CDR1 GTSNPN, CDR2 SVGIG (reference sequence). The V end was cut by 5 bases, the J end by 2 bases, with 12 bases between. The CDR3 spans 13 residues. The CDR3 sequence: CAWDPGTNTEAFF. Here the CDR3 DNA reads TGTGCCTGGGATCCCGGGACCAACACTGAAGCTTTCTTT.

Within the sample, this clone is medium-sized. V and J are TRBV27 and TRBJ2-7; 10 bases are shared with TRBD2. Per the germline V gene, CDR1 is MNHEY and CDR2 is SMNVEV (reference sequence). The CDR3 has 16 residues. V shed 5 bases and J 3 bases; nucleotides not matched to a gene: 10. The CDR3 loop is CASSQQTGTSVYEQYF. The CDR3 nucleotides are TGTGCCAGCAGTCAACAGACAGGGACTAGCGTCTACGAGCAGTACTTC.

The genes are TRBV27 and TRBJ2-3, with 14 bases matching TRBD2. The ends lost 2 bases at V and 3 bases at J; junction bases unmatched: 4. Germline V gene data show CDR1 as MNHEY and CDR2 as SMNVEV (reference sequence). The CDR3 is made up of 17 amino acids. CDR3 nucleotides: TGTGCCAGCAGTTTAGGGACTAGCGGGAGAGGGACAGATACGCAGTATTTT. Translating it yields CASSLGTSGRGTDTQYF.

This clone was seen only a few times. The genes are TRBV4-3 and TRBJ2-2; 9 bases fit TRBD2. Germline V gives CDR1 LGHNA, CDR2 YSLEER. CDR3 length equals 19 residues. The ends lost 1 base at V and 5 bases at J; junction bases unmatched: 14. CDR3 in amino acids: CASSQGSILAGLGTGELFF. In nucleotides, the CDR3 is TGCGCCAGCAGCCAAGGTTCGATCCTAGCGGGATTAGGTACCGGGGAGCTGTTTTTT.

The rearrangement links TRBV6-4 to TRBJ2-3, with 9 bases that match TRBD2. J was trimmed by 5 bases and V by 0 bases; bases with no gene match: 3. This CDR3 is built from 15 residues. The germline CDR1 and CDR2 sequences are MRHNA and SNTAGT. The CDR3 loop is CASSDSAGGQDTQYF. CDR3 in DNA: TGTGCCAGCAGTGACTCGGCGGGAGGGCAAGATACGCAGTATTTT.

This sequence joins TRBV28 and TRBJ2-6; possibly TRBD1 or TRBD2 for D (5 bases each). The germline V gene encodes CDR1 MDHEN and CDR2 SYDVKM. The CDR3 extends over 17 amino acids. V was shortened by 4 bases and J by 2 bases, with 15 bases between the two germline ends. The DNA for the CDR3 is TGTGCCAGCAGTTCCCCCCTGGGGGAAGCTGGGGCCAACGTCCTGACTTTC. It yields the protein CASSSPLGEAGANVLTF. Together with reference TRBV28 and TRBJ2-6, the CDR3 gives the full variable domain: DVKVTQSSRYLVKRTGEKVFLECVQDMDHENMFWYRQDPGLGLRLIYFSYDVKMKEKGDIPEGYSVSREKKERFSLILESASTNQTSMYLCASSSPLGEAGANVLTFGAGSRLTVL.

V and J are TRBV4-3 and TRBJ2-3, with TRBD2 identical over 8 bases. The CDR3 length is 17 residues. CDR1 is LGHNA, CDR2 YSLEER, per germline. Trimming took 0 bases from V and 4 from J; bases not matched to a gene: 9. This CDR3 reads CASSQDPPSGSADTQYF. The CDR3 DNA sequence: TGCGCCAGCAGCCAAGACCCACCCAGCGGGAGCGCAGATACGCAGTATTTT.

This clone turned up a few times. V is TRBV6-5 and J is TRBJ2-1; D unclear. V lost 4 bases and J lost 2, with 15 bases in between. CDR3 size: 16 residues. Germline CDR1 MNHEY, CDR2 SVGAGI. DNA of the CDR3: TGTGCCAGCAGTTTAACGTTAGTTCCCACCTACAATGAGCAGTTCTTC. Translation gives CASSLTLVPTYNEQFF.